The 27 T cell receptor beta chains presented below share a single source sample, sequenced in a study of human T cells and chemical hapten exposure. Time point: patch test 1, 2 weeks after DPC sensitization. The treatment here: therapeutic diphenylcyclopropenone sensitization with weekly scalp DPC. TCRdb reprocessed the RACE reads with MiXCR, giving one entry per CDR3 protein. Here the sample spans approximately 340,000 distinct CDR3 sequences, about 7% being singletons. This specimen consisted of whole blood, obtained in connection with sensitization to the hapten diphenylcyclopropenone (DPC). Receptors were obtained from a woman between 18 and 30 years old with alopecia areata. Some clones in this sample may be carry-over from other donors' samples.

This clonotype showed up just a few times. The CDR3 sequence is CASSYFSLLAGGSYNEQFF. The CDR3 nucleotides read TGTGCCAGCAGTTACTTCTCCCTTCTAGCGGGGGGGTCCTACAATGAGCAGTTCTTC. The J gene is TRBJ2-1, the V gene TRBV6-2 or TRBV6-3; 12 nucleotides match TRBD2. The germline gives CDR1 MNHEY, CDR2 SVGEGT. The V and J ends lost 1 base and 1 base, in that order; junction bases with no gene match: 8. CDR3 length equals 19 residues.

The genes are TRBV5-6 and TRBJ1-1; D uncertain. V was shortened by 0 bases and J by 3 bases, with 15 bases between the two germline ends. From germline, CDR1 is SGHDT and CDR2 YYEEEE. CDR3 size: 16 residues. The CDR3 DNA follows: TGTGCCAGCAGCTTGGGGGTCTCAGGAGGGTACACTGAAGCTTTCTTT. The encoded protein is CASSLGVSGGYTEAFF.

This clonotype was observed many times. This chain connects TRBV10-3 to TRBJ2-2; no reliable D call. V was shortened by 0 bases and J by 3 bases, with 5 bases between the two germline ends. From germline, CDR1 is ENHRY and CDR2 SYGVKD. This CDR3 has 14 residues. This chain's CDR3 is CAISESTYTGELFF. CDR3 nucleotide sequence: TGTGCCATCAGTGAGTCAACCTACACCGGGGAGCTGTTTTTT.

The rearrangement joins TRBV5-6 to TRBJ1-3; D might be TRBD1 (5 bases). Germline V lookup: CDR1 SGHDT, CDR2 YYEEEE. This CDR3 is built from 12 residues. Between the trimmed V and J ends, which lost 3 bases and 8 bases, there was a span of 9 bases. The DNA for the CDR3 is TGTGCCAGCAGCTACGGGGCCCACACCATATATTTT. It encodes CASSYGAHTIYF.

This clonotype showed up just a few times. The chain links TRBV20-1 to TRBJ2-3; perhaps TRBD2 as D (6 bases). Trimming removed 2 bases from V and 0 bases from J, with 6 bases in between. The CDR3 spans 13 residues. CDR1 and CDR2 from the germline V gene are DFQATT and SNEGSKA (reference sequence). The CDR3 nucleotides read TGCAGTGCTAGACGGGGGAGCACAGATACGCAGTATTTT. Its translation is CSARRGSTDTQYF.

At least ten counts were recorded for this clonotype. The V gene is TRBV10-3, the J gene TRBJ2-6, with a possible D match to TRBD1 (6 bases). CDR1 and CDR2 from the germline V gene are ENHRY and SYGVKD. With 6 bases removed from V and 1 base from J, the gap between germline ends came to 25 bases. The CDR3 contains 20 residues. CDR3 protein: CAIRESQGKAMESGANVLTF. DNA of the CDR3: TGTGCCATCAGAGAATCGCAGGGGAAGGCTATGGAATCTGGGGCCAACGTCCTGACTTTC.

A few counts support this clonotype. The chain has TRBV20-1 and TRBJ1-1; the match to TRBD1 covers 8 bases. CDR1 is DFQATT and CDR2 is SNEGSKA in the germline V gene (reference sequence). Trimming took 2 bases from V and 2 from J; bases not matched to a gene: 10. This CDR3 spans 16 amino acids. In DNA, the CDR3 is TGCAGTGCTAGACCTACAGATCAGGGGGCTAACACTGAAGCTTTCTTT. This codes for CSARPTDQGANTEAFF.

This clonotype was seen many times. The chain employs TRBV21-1 and TRBJ2-2; the tabulated D call, TRBD1, remains unverified against the DNA. TRBV21-1 is given as a pseudogene. The CDR3 is 16 residues long. The DNA of the CDR3 is TGTGCCAGCAGCAAAAAGGAACAGGGGAACACCGGGGAGCTGTTTTTT. Its translation is CASSKKEQGNTGELFF.

This clonotype was seen ten or more times. V is TRBV10-3 and J is TRBJ2-3; the D is unclear. Germline V CDR1 and CDR2: ENHRY, SYGVKD. V lost 7 bases and J 4 bases, leaving 15 bases between the germline ends. The CDR3 covers 14 residues. As DNA, the CDR3 is TGTGCCATCACCGTAAGTCCGGACGCAGATACGCAGTATTTT. Protein product: CAITVSPDADTQYF.

This clonotype was recorded at least ten times. This chain uses TRBV29-1 with TRBJ2-7; 9 bases fit TRBD1. The germline gives CDR1 SQVTM, CDR2 ANQGSEA. The V segment lost 3 bases and the J segment 2 bases; nucleotides outside the gene matches: 14. This CDR3 is built from 17 residues. CDR3 bases: TGCAGCGTTGAGCGATCAGACGACAGGGGGATCACCTACGAGCAGTACTTC. Its protein product is CSVERSDDRGITYEQYF.

V is TRBV4-3 and J is TRBJ2-2; D unresolved. Per germline, CDR1 LGHNA and CDR2 YSLEER. The V and J ends lost 3 bases and 5 bases respectively, with 16 bases between them. The CDR3 extends over 16 amino acids. CDR3 in amino acids: CASSQPIARDTGELFF. DNA for the CDR3: TGCGCCAGCAGCCAGCCCATCGCAAGGGATACCGGGGAGCTGTTTTTT.

The chain is built from TRBV7-2 and TRBJ1-1; the D is unclear. Between the trimmed V and J ends, which lost 5 bases and 7 bases, there was a span of 11 bases. Germline V gives CDR1 SGHTA, CDR2 FQGNSA. The CDR3 is made up of 12 amino acids. Here the CDR3 DNA reads TGTGCCAGCAGCCCCGGGCCCCATGAAGCTTTCTTT. It specifies CASSPGPHEAFF.

The J gene is TRBJ1-1, the V gene TRBV28; no definite D call. Per the germline V gene, CDR1 is MDHEN and CDR2 is SYDVKM. V lost 2 bases and J lost 5, with 18 bases in between. The CDR3 has 16 residues. The CDR3 DNA is TGTGCCAGCAGTTTAGGGCCAGGACTGCCAAGGACTGAAGCTTTCTTT. Its protein product is CASSLGPGLPRTEAFF.

Ten or more counts support this clonotype. The chain is built from TRBV6-5 and TRBJ1-4, with D unresolved. The CDR3 runs to 13 residues. Germline V CDR1 and CDR2: MNHEY, SVGAGI. The V and J ends lost 5 bases and 8 bases respectively, with 12 bases between them. CDR3 region: CASSRRASEKLFF. CDR3 DNA sequence: TGTGCCAGCAGTAGAAGAGCGAGCGAAAAACTGTTTTTT.

This clonotype showed up many times. V is TRBV29-1 and J is TRBJ2-7, with 10 bases lining up with TRBD1. V trimming: 7 bases; J trimming: 5 bases; junction bases outside the gene matches: 5. In germline, CDR1 is SQVTM, CDR2 ANQGSEA. CDR3 length: 12 residues. The CDR3 nucleotides read TGCAGCGACCGGGACAGGGGTGACGAGCAGTACTTC. Its translation is CSDRDRGDEQYF.

This clonotype has a handful of counts. V gene TRBV5-5 combines with J gene TRBJ1-2; D unresolved. V dropped 0 bases and J dropped 2 bases, with 11 bases sitting between them. Germline V gives CDR1 SGHKS, CDR2 YYEKEE (reference sequence). The CDR3 covers 15 residues. This CDR3 reads CASSLAGGHNYGYTF. In DNA, the CDR3 is TGTGCCAGCAGCTTGGCAGGAGGCCACAACTATGGCTACACCTTC.

This clonotype was counted at least ten times. The gene calls are TRBV5-6 and TRBJ2-2, with a tentative D call TRBD2 (5 bases). Germline CDR1 is SGHDT and CDR2 is YYEEEE. The CDR3 extends over 16 amino acids. V was shortened by 5 bases and J by 0 bases, with 14 bases between the two germline ends. The CDR3: CASRFSETPNTGELFF. In DNA form, the CDR3 reads TGTGCCAGCAGGTTTAGCGAGACCCCGAACACCGGGGAGCTGTTTTTT.

V usage is TRBV7-9 and J usage is TRBJ2-7; 7 bases align to TRBD1. V lost 5 bases to trimming and J lost 4 bases; unmatched junction nucleotides: 5. There are 13 residues in the CDR3. Germline V gives CDR1 SEHNR, CDR2 FQNEAQ (reference sequence). DNA for the CDR3: TGTGCCAGCAGCGTCCCGGGACAGTACGAGCAGTACTTC. This sequence encodes CASSVPGQYEQYF.

The sample holds many counts of this clonotype. The genes are TRBV4-2 and TRBJ2-7; 9 bases map to TRBD1. CDR1 is LGHNA, CDR2 YNFKEQ, per germline. This CDR3 region has 14 residues. V gave up 4 bases and J gave up 2 bases; unmatched junction bases: 3. CDR3 sequence reads: CASSPRTGAYEQYF. DNA of the CDR3: TGTGCCAGCAGCCCCAGGACAGGGGCCTACGAGCAGTACTTC.

The sample holds many counts of this clonotype. J is TRBJ2-3 and V is TRBV27; D might be TRBD2 (7 bases). The germline gives CDR1 MNHEY, CDR2 SMNVEV (reference sequence). Trimming stripped 5 bases from V and 3 bases from J, with 15 bases between. CDR3 size: 15 residues. Here the CDR3 DNA reads TGTGCCAGCAGTCCCCGGACAGCGGGGACAGATACGCAGTATTTT. Amino acid sequence: CASSPRTAGTDTQYF.

This clonotype was seen at least ten times. This chain joins TRBV4-3 and TRBJ2-3; D remains ambiguous. The V gene lost 1 base and the J gene lost 4 bases, with 9 bases spanning the gap. Germline CDR1 LGHNA, CDR2 YSLEER. The CDR3 runs 14 residues. This chain's CDR3 is CASSQGVGADTQYF. CDR3 DNA sequence: TGCGCCAGCAGCCAAGGAGTGGGCGCAGATACGCAGTATTTT.

This clonotype was observed many times. The chain combines TRBV6-5 with TRBJ1-1; D is uncertain. Germline CDR1 and CDR2: MNHEY and SVGAGI. This CDR3 is 12 amino acids long. The germline V and J ends were trimmed by 4 bases and 0 bases, with 3 bases remaining between them. The CDR3 DNA sequence: TGTGCCAGCAGTTCAGTGAACACTGAAGCTTTCTTT. Protein: CASSSVNTEAFF.

J is TRBJ2-4 and V is TRBV27; 11 bases are shared with TRBD1. The CDR3 is made up of 15 amino acids. Per the germline V gene, CDR1 is MNHEY and CDR2 is SMNVEV (reference sequence). The V gene end was trimmed by 4 bases and the J gene end by 7 bases; junction bases not matched to a gene: 6. Written as DNA, the CDR3 is TGTGCCAGCAGTTATAGGGGACAGGGGGGCAACATTCAGTACTTC. Translated: CASSYRGQGGNIQYF.

The chain uses TRBV6-2 or TRBV6-3 and TRBJ2-3, with 7 bases identical to TRBD2. CDR3 length equals 17 residues. V shed 7 bases, J shed 4 bases, and the junction held 17 bases outside the gene matches. Germline CDR1 and CDR2: MNHEY and SVGEGT. Here the CDR3 DNA reads TGTGCCAGCAAAAATAGCCTCGGACTAGAAGAGGCAGATACGCAGTATTTT. Protein product: CASKNSLGLEEADTQYF.

This clonotype was observed many times. The chain joins TRBV24-1 to TRBJ2-7; 8 bases are shared with TRBD1. Looked up from germline, CDR1 is KGHDR and CDR2 is SFDVKD. The trim removed 10 bases at V and 0 bases at J, leaving 25 bases unmatched. This CDR3 contains 20 residues. In nucleotides, the CDR3 is TGTGCCACATGGACAGGGCTTCGAGCCCCAACCAAAAAGAGCTCCTACGAGCAGTACTTC. Encoded protein: CATWTGLRAPTKKSSYEQYF.

This clonotype came up many times. V gene TRBV21-1 combines with J gene TRBJ2-5. TRBV21-1 is flagged as a pseudogene. The CDR3 runs to 15 residues. The CDR3 nucleotides read TGTGCCAGCAGCAAATACCACTACACGCAAGAGACCCAGTACTTC. Translated, it gives CASSKYHYTQETQYF.

This clonotype was seen only a few times. The rearrangement joins TRBV7-2 to TRBJ1-1, with D tentatively TRBD1 (5 bases). The CDR3 spans 19 residues. Germline lookup yields CDR1 SGHTA and CDR2 FQGNSA. Trimming removed 6 bases at V and 0 bases at J, with 26 bases between. CDR3 sequence: CASRLRLVSDRGMNTEAFF. The DNA for the CDR3 is TGTGCCAGCAGGCTAAGGTTGGTTTCTGACCGGGGCATGAACACTGAAGCTTTCTTT. Full variable domain (rest looked up from reference TRBV7-2 and TRBJ1-1): GAGVSQSPSNKVTEKGKDVELRCDPISGHTALYWYRQSLGQGLEFLIYFQGNSAPDKSGLPSDRFSAERTGGSVSTLTIQRTQQEDSAVYLCASRLRLVSDRGMNTEAFFGQGTRLTVV.